This T cell receptor (beta chain) was captured in a study of radiation and T cells in renal cell carcinoma. Time point given: blood 4 weeks post-SBRT, at nephrectomy. Described treatment: 15 Gy SBRT to primary tumor, nephrectomy 4 weeks later. Nephrectomy followed 15 Gy stereotactic body radiation by 4 weeks. The patient's renal cell carcinoma had clear cell pathology. Using immunoSEQ multiplex PCR, the repertoire was profiled, and TCRdb retains in-frame clones only, with some absent. In the table there are approximately 170,000 clones, less than 90% of which are singletons. The TCR sequence derives from a woman aged 45-60 years with renal cell carcinoma. The specimen was blood, collected from a patient whose treatment included radiotherapy and nephrectomy.

The CDR3 nucleotides read TGTGCCATCAGTGGGGCTTCTAGCGGCTCCTCGAGGGAGCAGTTCTTC. It encodes CAISGASSGSSREQFF. This rearrangement joins TRBV10-3 to TRBJ2-1; 7 nucleotides match TRBD2. After removal of 4 bases from V and 10 bases from J, the junction contained 16 bases not matched to a gene. This CDR3 has 16 amino acids. The germline V gene has CDR1 ENHRY and CDR2 SYGVKD.